A selection of T cell receptor beta chains follows, all from one sample in a study of cytomegalovirus exposure and HLA in healthy donors. Libraries were prepared by immunoSEQ multiplex PCR; TCRdb keeps only in-frame clonotypes and omits some of them. The data show some 60,000 clones, under 90% seen once. The specimen sequenced was PBMCs. These receptors were taken from a woman between 40 and 50 years old in good health and CMV-seronegative. The CDR3 runs from the conserved cysteine through the conserved F or W. A D gene is named only where the DNA matches it firmly. Size values are once, few and many counts, or a class for expanded clones, and some rows have none.

.	TRBV5-4	TRBJ2-7	.	CASSLDPDSSYEQYF	TGTGCCAGCAGCTTGGACCCTGACAGCTCCTACGAGCAGTACTTC
.	TRBV20-1	TRBJ1-1	.	CSALRGTEAFF	TGCAGTGCCTTAAGGGGCACTGAAGCTTTCTTT
TRBD2	TRBV28	TRBJ2-7	.	CASRLAGGDEQYF	TGTGCCAGCAGGTTAGCGGGAGGGGACGAGCAGTACTTC
.	TRBV4-3	TRBJ1-5	.	CASSQRDNQPQHF	TGCGCCAGCAGCCAACGGGACAATCAGCCCCAGCATTTT
TRBD1	TRBV9	TRBJ1-3	.	CASSVADVTGGGNTIYF	TGTGCCAGCAGCGTAGCTGATGTAACAGGGGGAGGAAACACCATATATTTT
TRBD2	TRBV19	TRBJ2-3	.	CASTLAGSTDTQYF	TGTGCCAGTACTTTAGCGGGATCCACAGATACGCAGTATTTT
TRBD1	TRBV5-1	TRBJ2-2	.	CASSLGQGVVPNTGELFF	TGCGCCAGCAGCCTGGGACAGGGAGTCGTTCCGAACACCGGGGAGCTGTTTTTT
.	TRBV7-3	TRBJ1-2	.	CASSLTSGGSWGYTF	TGTGCCAGCAGCTTAACGAGCGGGGGGTCCTGGGGCTACACCTTC
.	TRBV4-1	TRBJ2-7	.	CASSQDFVRAYEQYF	TGCGCCAGCAGCCAAGATTTCGTCAGGGCCTACGAGCAGTACTTC
TRBD1	TRBV6-1	TRBJ2-2	once	CASSDFKDRTNTGELFF	TGTGCCAGCAGTGATTTCAAGGACAGGACGAACACCGGGGAGCTGTTTTTT
.	TRBV27	TRBJ2-2	.	CASSFGAGGELFF	TGTGCCAGCAGTTTTGGGGCCGGAGGGGAGCTGTTTTTT
TRBD1	TRBV18	TRBJ1-2	.	CASSPLAPREGGPYGYTF	TGTGCCAGCTCACCACTTGCCCCAAGGGAAGGGGGCCCCTATGGCTACACCTTC
TRBD2	TRBV19	TRBJ2-7	.	CASSITSGSYEQYF	TGTGCCAGTAGTATAACTAGCGGTTCCTACGAGCAGTACTTC
.	TRBV5-5	TRBJ1-1	once	CASSLTGMNTEAFF	TGTGCCAGCAGCTTGACAGGAATGAACACTGAAGCTTTCTTT
.	TRBV7-3	TRBJ1-1	few	CASSATGYNTEAFF	TGTGCCAGCAGCGCCACAGGGTATAACACTGAAGCTTTCTTT
.	TRBV7-3	TRBJ2-1	.	CASSHGTSSNEQFF	TGTGCCAGCAGCCACGGGACTTCCTCCAATGAGCAGTTCTTC
TRBD1	TRBV27	TRBJ2-5	.	CASSLTPGTVPGETQYF	TGTGCCAGCAGTTTAACTCCGGGGACAGTCCCGGGCGAGACCCAGTACTTC
.	TRBV5-1	TRBJ2-3	once	CASSLHADTQYF	TGCGCCAGCAGCTTGCATGCAGATACGCAGTATTTT
TRBD2	TRBV7-8	TRBJ2-1	.	CASRPPLAGGNEQFF	TGTGCCAGCAGACCACCACTAGCGGGCGGCAATGAGCAGTTCTTC
TRBD1	TRBV5-1	TRBJ2-5	.	CASSLEPGQGGETQYF	TGCGCCAGCAGCTTGGAACCGGGACAGGGAGGGGAGACCCAGTACTTC
TRBD1	TRBV18	TRBJ2-2	.	CASSPRPQGQIYGELFF	TGTGCCAGCTCACCACGTCCACAGGGACAGATCTACGGGGAGCTGTTTTTT
TRBD2	TRBV7-9	TRBJ2-5	few	CASSVGTKTQYF	TGTGCCAGCTCGGTAGGGACTAAGACCCAGTACTTC
.	TRBV7-2	TRBJ2-3	.	CASSLAPLPDLLTDTQYF	TGTGCCAGCAGCTTAGCGCCCCTTCCGGACTTACTCACAGATACGCAGTATTTT
.	TRBV11-2	TRBJ2-1	.	CASSLDTSLGEQFF	TGTGCCAGCAGCTTAGATACTAGTCTTGGTGAGCAGTTCTTC
TRBD2	TRBV5-4	TRBJ2-5	.	CASSLGLAGTGRVTQYF	TGTGCCAGCAGCTTAGGCCTAGCGGGAACTGGAAGAGTGACCCAGTACTTC
TRBD2	TRBV5-1	TRBJ2-1	.	CASSFSLAGAGNNEQFF	TGCGCCAGCAGCTTTAGTCTAGCGGGAGCCGGGAACAATGAGCAGTTCTTC
TRBD2	TRBV5-1	TRBJ2-7	.	CASSPGLAGTYEQYF	TGCGCCAGCAGCCCGGGACTAGCGGGAACCTACGAGCAGTACTTC
.	TRBV7-6	TRBJ2-5	.	CASSQPPGRREETQYF	TGTGCCAGCAGCCAACCCCCGGGGAGAAGGGAAGAGACCCAGTACTTC
TRBD2	TRBV28	TRBJ2-1	.	CASGGGSYNEQFF	TGTGCCAGCGGGGGGGGATCCTACAATGAGCAGTTCTTC
.	TRBV30	TRBJ1-1	.	CAWSRTENTEAFF	TGTGCCTGGAGTAGGACAGAGAACACTGAAGCTTTCTTT
TRBD1	TRBV19	TRBJ1-2	.	CASSLGQGGYGYTF	TGTGCCAGTAGCTTGGGACAGGGTGGCTATGGCTACACCTTC
TRBD2	TRBV10-3	TRBJ2-1	few	CAIRTGLAVSYNEQFF	TGTGCCATCAGGACGGGACTAGCGGTCTCCTACAATGAGCAGTTCTTC
TRBD2	TRBV10-1	TRBJ2-1	.	CASSDRNSGSYNEQFF	TGCGCCAGCAGTGATCGGAATAGCGGGTCCTACAATGAGCAGTTCTTC
TRBD1	TRBV18	TRBJ2-7	.	CASSPGTGDEQYF	TGTGCCAGCTCACCCGGGACAGGCGACGAGCAGTACTTC
TRBD1	TRBV19	TRBJ1-2	.	CATRQGEIGYTF	TGTGCCACAAGACAGGGGGAAATTGGCTACACCTTC
.	TRBV6-5	TRBJ2-3	few	CASSSRTTSTDTQYF	TGTGCCAGCAGTTCCCGGACAACTAGCACAGATACGCAGTATTTT
TRBD2	TRBV19	TRBJ2-1	.	CASSRTSGLWGENEQFF	TGTGCCAGTAGTAGGACTAGCGGGCTCTGGGGGGAAAATGAGCAGTTCTTC
TRBD1	TRBV6-1	TRBJ2-7	.	CASSDVQGASYEQYF	TGTGCCAGCAGTGATGTTCAGGGGGCATCCTACGAGCAGTACTTC
TRBD1	TRBV4-1	TRBJ2-3	few	CASSHDRAMTDTQYF	TGCGCCAGCAGCCATGACAGGGCTATGACAGATACGCAGTATTTT
.	TRBV10-2	TRBJ2-5	.	CASSDPGQETQYF	TGCGCCAGCAGTGATCCGGGGCAAGAGACCCAGTACTTC
TRBD2	TRBV5-1	TRBJ2-5	once	CASREAGGWETQYF	TGCGCCAGCAGAGAAGCGGGAGGGTGGGAGACCCAGTACTTC
TRBD1	TRBV19	TRBJ1-2	.	CASSSPGTDYGYTF	TGTGCCAGTAGCAGCCCCGGGACAGACTATGGCTACACCTTC
TRBD1	TRBV11-1	TRBJ2-1	once	CASSFQDRVYNEQFF	TGTGCCAGCAGCTTCCAGGACAGGGTGTACAATGAGCAGTTCTTC
TRBD2	TRBV19	TRBJ2-7	.	CASSMRSGGGGWSYEQYF	TGTGCCAGTAGCATGCGCTCTGGTGGGGGGGGATGGTCCTACGAGCAGTACTTC
.	TRBV5-1	TRBJ1-1	.	CASSLAGGVEAFF	TGCGCCAGCAGCTTGGCCGGAGGAGTTGAAGCTTTCTTT
.	TRBV4-2	TRBJ2-3	.	CASSQGTQTLRTQYF	TGTGCCAGCAGCCAAGGGACACAGACATTACGTACGCAGTATTTT
.	TRBV7-3	TRBJ1-6	.	CASSLIGEGSPLHF	TGTGCCAGCAGCTTAATTGGGGAGGGGTCACCCCTCCACTTT
TRBD1	TRBV28	TRBJ1-1	.	CASSSPRYRGSGTEAFF	TGTGCCAGCAGTTCCCCACGCTACAGGGGTTCGGGCACTGAAGCTTTCTTT
TRBD1	TRBV18	TRBJ2-3	.	CASSPLQGADTQYF	TGTGCCAGCTCACCACTACAGGGGGCAGATACGCAGTATTTT
TRBD2	TRBV5-1	TRBJ2-1	.	CASSLGTSGNEQFF	TGCGCCAGCAGCTTGGGGACTAGCGGGAATGAGCAGTTCTTC